Listed below are T cell receptor beta chains from one sample, sequenced in a study of shared clonotypes between healthy human individuals. Sequenced by immunoSEQ multiplex PCR; TCRdb stores in-frame clones only, minus some. The table lists about 980,000 clones, roughly 72% of them singletons. Sequencing input: memory CD4+ T cells sorted from blood. These receptors were collected from a man between 18 and 29 years old in good health. CDR3s include the opening cysteine and the closing phenylalanine or tryptophan. D genes are given only for firm matches. The listing skips clone size in some rows; elsewhere it reads once, few, many or a size class.

-	-	TRBJ2-5	13	TRBV10-3	CATNREVGETQYF	TGTGCCACAAACAGGGAAGTCGGGGAGACCCAGTACTTC
-	-	TRBJ2-1	12	TRBV7-9	CASSPRSDEQFF	TGTGCCAGCAGCCCAAGGAGCGATGAGCAGTTCTTC
TRBD1	many	TRBJ1-2	12	TRBV10-3	CAISRQGDGYTF	TGTGCCATCAGTAGACAGGGCGATGGCTACACCTTC
TRBD1	few	TRBJ1-1	14	TRBV29-1	CSAARTGGVVEAFF	TGCAGCGCCGCAAGGACAGGGGGAGTGGTCGAAGCTTTCTTT
-	-	TRBJ2-7	16	TRBV27	CASSSTLGTATYEQYF	TGTGCCAGCAGTTCTACTCTGGGGACTGCAACCTACGAGCAGTACTTC
-	-	TRBJ1-5	15	TRBV6-6	CASIPAAGSNQPQHF	TGTGCCAGCATCCCCGCGGCCGGTAGCAATCAGCCCCAGCATTTT
-	-	TRBJ2-1	16	TRBV5-1	CASSLLVGQSYNEQFF	TGCGCCAGCAGCTTGCTGGTGGGCCAGTCCTACAATGAGCAGTTCTTC
-	few	TRBJ2-5	11	TRBV28	CASRGEETQYF	TGTGCCAGCAGGGGGGAAGAGACCCAGTACTTC
-	many	TRBJ1-4	13	TRBV6-6	CAGKQGANEKLFF	TGTGCCGGCAAACAGGGTGCTAATGAAAAACTGTTTTTT
-	-	TRBJ1-5	13	TRBV28	CASTPSGRQTQHF	TGTGCCAGCACACCTTCAGGGCGCCAGACCCAGCATTTT
-	-	TRBJ1-5	18	TRBV12-5	CASGLVLPQGIGNQPQHF	TGTGCTAGTGGTTTGGTACTGCCCCAGGGGATTGGCAATCAGCCCCAGCATTTT
TRBD2	-	TRBJ2-7	16	TRBV5-1	CASSVNPSGGSYEQYF	TGCGCCAGCAGCGTTAACCCTAGCGGGGGTTCCTACGAGCAGTACTTC
TRBD1	-	TRBJ2-3	16	TRBV15	CATSTRPQGAGDTQYF	TGTGCCACCAGCACTAGACCACAGGGGGCTGGGGATACGCAGTATTTT
-	-	TRBJ2-7	14	TRBV5-6	CASSLSGASYEQYF	TGTGCCAGCAGCTTATCGGGGGCGTCCTACGAGCAGTACTTC
TRBD1	-	TRBJ2-1	14	TRBV29-1	CSVDLGQGYNEQFF	TGCAGCGTTGATCTTGGACAGGGGTACAATGAGCAGTTCTTC
-	-	TRBJ1-1	14	TRBV6-1	CASSWSGARTEAFF	TGTGCCAGCAGCTGGTCAGGGGCTCGCACTGAAGCTTTCTTT
-	-	TRBJ1-1	13	TRBV9	CASSGGTNTEAFF	TGTGCCAGCAGCGGCGGAACTAACACTGAAGCTTTCTTT
-	-	TRBJ2-7	16	TRBV11-3	CASSLRGRPGAAEQYF	TGTGCCAGCAGCTTACGGGGTCGGCCCGGAGCCGCGGAGCAGTACTTC
TRBD1	-	TRBJ1-2	15	TRBV5-1	CASSPGQGVNYGYTF	TGCGCCAGCAGCCCCGGACAGGGGGTAAACTATGGCTACACCTTC
-	-	TRBJ2-2	13	TRBV19	CATKQGNTGELFF	TGTGCCACCAAACAGGGCAACACCGGGGAGCTGTTTTTT
-	-	TRBJ2-5	14	TRBV5-1	CASSLMGAGETQYF	TGCGCCAGCAGCTTAATGGGGGCAGGGGAGACCCAGTACTTC
-	-	TRBJ2-1	15	TRBV11-2	CASSLVPGILVEQFF	TGTGCCAGCAGCTTAGTCCCAGGGATTCTTGTTGAGCAGTTCTTC
-	-	TRBJ2-7	12	TRBV10-3	CAISAASNEQYF	TGTGCCATCAGTGCGGCGAGCAACGAGCAGTACTTC
-	-	TRBJ2-7	14	TRBV30	CAWNPSPVSYEQYF	TGTGCCTGGAATCCTTCCCCGGTCTCCTACGAGCAGTACTTC
-	-	TRBJ2-5	12	TRBV9	CASSGPGETQYF	TGTGCCAGCTCCGGGCCGGGGGAGACCCAGTACTTC
-	few	TRBJ2-1	16	TRBV12-5	CASGTPSQGSYNEQFF	TGTGCTAGTGGCACCCCGTCCCAGGGCTCCTACAATGAGCAGTTCTTC
-	-	TRBJ2-5	14	TRBV7-9	CASSLTLGGETQYF	TGTGCCAGCAGCCTAACCCTAGGGGGAGAGACCCAGTACTTC
-	-	TRBJ1-1	14	TRBV5-6	CASSLAGKNTEAFF	TGTGCCAGCAGCTTGGCAGGGAAGAACACTGAAGCTTTCTTT
TRBD2	-	TRBJ2-2	15	TRBV19	CAPTGAGANTGELFF	TGTGCCCCTACGGGCGCGGGAGCGAACACCGGGGAGCTGTTTTTT
TRBD1	-	TRBJ1-6	17	TRBV7-2	CASSLRTGGFINSPLHF	TGTGCCAGCAGCCTCCGCACAGGGGGCTTCATCAATTCACCCCTCCACTTT
-	-	TRBJ2-5	14	TRBV7-7	CASSLGPIQETQYF	TGTGCTAGCAGCTTAGGTCCTATCCAAGAGACCCAGTACTTC
TRBD1	-	TRBJ2-7	16	TRBV7-9	CASSFYRTGDAKMQYF	TGTGCCAGCAGCTTTTACCGGACAGGGGACGCGAAAATGCAGTACTTC
TRBD1	-	TRBJ1-1	13	TRBV15	CATLGQANTEAFF	TGTGCCACCCTGGGACAGGCCAACACTGAAGCTTTCTTT
-	-	TRBJ2-1	14	TRBV10-1	CASSDGRGFGEQFF	TGCGCCAGCAGTGATGGACGCGGTTTCGGGGAGCAGTTCTTC
TRBD2	many	TRBJ2-7	16	TRBV7-2	CASSSPRREGSYEQYF	TGTGCCAGCAGCTCCCCCCGGCGGGAGGGATCCTACGAGCAGTACTTC
-	-	TRBJ2-3	14	TRBV12-5	CASGPSRYGDTQYF	TGTGCTAGTGGTCCATCCAGATACGGAGATACGCAGTATTTT
TRBD1	-	TRBJ2-5	15	TRBV6-1	CASSTEKNRGETQYF	TGTGCCAGCAGTACCGAAAAAAACAGGGGCGAGACCCAGTACTTC
-	-	TRBJ1-1	14	TRBV5-1	CASTFQAENTEAFF	TGCGCCAGCACCTTTCAGGCAGAAAACACTGAAGCTTTCTTT
-	-	TRBJ1-1	15	TRBV6-1	CASSDKQFGSIEAFF	TGTGCCAGCAGTGACAAACAGTTCGGATCGATTGAAGCTTTCTTT
-	-	TRBJ2-5	13	TRBV30	CAWSVAGVETQYF	TGTGCCTGGAGTGTAGCAGGGGTGGAGACCCAGTACTTC